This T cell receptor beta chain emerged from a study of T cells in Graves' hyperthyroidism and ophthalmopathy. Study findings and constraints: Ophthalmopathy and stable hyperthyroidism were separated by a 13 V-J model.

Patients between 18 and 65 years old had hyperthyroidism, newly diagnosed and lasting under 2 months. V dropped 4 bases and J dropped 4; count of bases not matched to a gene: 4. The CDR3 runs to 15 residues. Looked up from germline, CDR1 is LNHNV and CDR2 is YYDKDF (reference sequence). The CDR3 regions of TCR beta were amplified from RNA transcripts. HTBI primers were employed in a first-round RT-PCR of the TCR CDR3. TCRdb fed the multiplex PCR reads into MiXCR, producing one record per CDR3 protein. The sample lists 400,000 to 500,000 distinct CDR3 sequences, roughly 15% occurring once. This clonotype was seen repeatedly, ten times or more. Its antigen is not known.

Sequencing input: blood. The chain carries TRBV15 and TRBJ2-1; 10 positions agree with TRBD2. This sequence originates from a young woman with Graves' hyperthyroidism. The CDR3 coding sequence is TGTGCCACCAGCATACCTAGCGGGGGATACAATGAGCAGTTCTTC. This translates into CATSIPSGGYNEQFF.